Here is one T cell receptor beta chain with its context. What it binds is unknown. The entry originates in a study of T cells in Graves' hyperthyroidism and ophthalmopathy. Study results and caveats: Ophthalmopathy onset followed model prediction by a median roughly 6 months. Blood also contained most expanded thyroid clonotypes above 0.001.

From RNA transcripts, TCR beta CDR3 regions were amplified. The HTBI set primed first-round TCR CDR3 RT-PCR. Each CDR3 protein is one row after TCRdb ran MiXCR on the multiplex PCR reads. The sample yields some 690,000 distinct CDR3 sequences, roughly 17% seen once. Uncontrolled infection, other autoimmune disease, pregnancy or lactation excluded patients. Germline trimming cut 7 bases from V and 3 bases from J; bases unmatched to any gene: 11. The CDR3 spans 15 residues. Germline-derived CDR1 and CDR2 are MDHEN and SYDVKM. The TCR was taken from a man aged 50 to 60 with Graves' hyperthyroidism. The sample consisted of blood. This sequence joins TRBV28 and TRBJ2-7; TRBD1 matches at 8 bases. The CDR3 region is CASNGQGAWIYEQYF. The CDR3, as DNA: TGTGCCAGCAACGGTCAGGGGGCGTGGATCTACGAGCAGTACTTC.